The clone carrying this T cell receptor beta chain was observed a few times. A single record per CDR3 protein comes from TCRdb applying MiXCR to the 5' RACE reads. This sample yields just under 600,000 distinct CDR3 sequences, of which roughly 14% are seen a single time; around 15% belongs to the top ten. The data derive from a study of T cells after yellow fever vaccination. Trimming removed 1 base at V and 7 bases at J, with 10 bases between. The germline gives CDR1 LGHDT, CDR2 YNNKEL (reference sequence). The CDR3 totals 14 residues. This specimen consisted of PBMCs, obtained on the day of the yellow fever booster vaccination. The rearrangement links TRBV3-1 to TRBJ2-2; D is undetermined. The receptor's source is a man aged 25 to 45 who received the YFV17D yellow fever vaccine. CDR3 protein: CASSQGAGHGELFF. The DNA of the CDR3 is TGTGCCAGCAGCCAAGGAGCCGGGCACGGGGAGCTGTTTTTT.